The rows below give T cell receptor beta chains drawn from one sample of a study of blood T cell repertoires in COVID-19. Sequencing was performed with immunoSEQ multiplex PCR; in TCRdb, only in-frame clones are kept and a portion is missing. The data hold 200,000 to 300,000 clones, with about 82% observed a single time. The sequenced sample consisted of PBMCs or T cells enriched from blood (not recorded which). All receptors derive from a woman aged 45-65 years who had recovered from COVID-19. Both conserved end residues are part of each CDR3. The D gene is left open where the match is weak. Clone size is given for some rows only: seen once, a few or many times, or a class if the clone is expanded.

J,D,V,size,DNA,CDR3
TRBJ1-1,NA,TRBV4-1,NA,TGCGCCAGCAGCCAAGTTTTCGCCAGGGGCCCTGAAGCTTTCTTT,CASSQVFARGPEAFF
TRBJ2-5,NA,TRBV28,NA,TGTGCCAGCAGCCGCCCGGGAAACCTCCAAGAGACCCAGTACTTC,CASSRPGNLQETQYF
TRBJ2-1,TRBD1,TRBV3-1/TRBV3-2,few,TGTGCCAGCAGCCAAGACGAAAGGGACAGTATAGGTGAGCAGTTCTTC,CASSQDERDSIGEQFF
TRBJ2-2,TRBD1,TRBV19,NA,TGTGCCAGTAGTATAATTTTTTCGTGGGCCGGGACAGGGAGTACCGGGGAGCTGTTTTTT,CASSIIFSWAGTGSTGELFF
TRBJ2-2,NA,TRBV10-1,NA,TGCGCCAGCAGAGCCGACAGGAACACCGGGGAGCTGTTTTTT,CASRADRNTGELFF
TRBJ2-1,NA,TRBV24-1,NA,TGTGCCACCGAGGCTGGCGGATCCTACAATGAGCAGTTCTTC,CATEAGGSYNEQFF
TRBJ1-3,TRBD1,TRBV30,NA,TGTGCCTGGAGTAGACAGGGGAACACCATATATTTT,CAWSRQGNTIYF
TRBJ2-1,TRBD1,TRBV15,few,TGTGCCACCAGCTACGGGACAGGCAACTCCTACAATGAGCAGTTCTTC,CATSYGTGNSYNEQFF
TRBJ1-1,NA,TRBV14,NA,TGTGCCAGCAGCCAACAGGGTCCCACTGAAGCTTTCTTT,CASSQQGPTEAFF
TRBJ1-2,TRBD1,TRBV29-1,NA,TGCAGCGTTGACGAAATAGACGGGACAGGGGCCTATGGCTACACCTTC,CSVDEIDGTGAYGYTF
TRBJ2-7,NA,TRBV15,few,TGTGCCACCAGCAGAGGCGGCAGCTCCCCCTACGAGCAGTACTTC,CATSRGGSSPYEQYF
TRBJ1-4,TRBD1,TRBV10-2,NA,TGCGCCACCCACTCCAGGGGGACGGGAAAGGAAAAACTGTTTTTT,CATHSRGTGKEKLFF
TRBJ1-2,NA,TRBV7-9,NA,TGTGCCAGCAGCCCAAGAAACGTTGACATCCTTAACTATGGCTACACCTTC,CASSPRNVDILNYGYTF
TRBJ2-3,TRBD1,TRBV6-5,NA,TGTGCCAGCAGTAGAACAGGGGGTTCAGATACGCAGTATTTT,CASSRTGGSDTQYF
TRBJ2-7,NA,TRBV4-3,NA,TGCGCCAGCAGCCAAGGGGCTAGCCGACACGAGCAGTACTTC,CASSQGASRHEQYF
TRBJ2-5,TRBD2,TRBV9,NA,TGTGCCAGCAGCGTAGGTCTAGCGGGAAATGCGGAGACCCAGTACTTC,CASSVGLAGNAETQYF
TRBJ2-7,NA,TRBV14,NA,TGTGCCAGCAGCCAATTGGGCAGTTTATACGAGCAGTACTTC,CASSQLGSLYEQYF
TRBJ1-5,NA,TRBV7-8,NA,TGTGCCAGCAGCCCCGCTGTGTCTGGAGTTTATAGCAATCAGCCCCAGCATTTT,CASSPAVSGVYSNQPQHF
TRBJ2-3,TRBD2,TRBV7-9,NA,TGTGCCAGCACCATAGCGGGAGGCACAGATACGCAGTATTTT,CASTIAGGTDTQYF
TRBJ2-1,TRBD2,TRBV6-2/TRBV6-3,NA,TGTGCCAGCAGCGCACTAGCGGGAGCGGGCAATGAGCAGTTCTTC,CASSALAGAGNEQFF
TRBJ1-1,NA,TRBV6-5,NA,TGTGCCAGCAGTCGAGGGACAAGGGCTTTCTTT,CASSRGTRAFF
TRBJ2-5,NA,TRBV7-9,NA,TGTGCCAGCAGCTCGACCGCCGGGGAGACCCAGTACTTC,CASSSTAGETQYF
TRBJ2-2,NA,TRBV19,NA,TGTGCCAGTATGGGCCAGGGGCGAGACACCGGGGAGCTGTTTTTT,CASMGQGRDTGELFF
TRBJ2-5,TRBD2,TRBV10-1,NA,TGCGCCAGCAGTGAGCCCCTAGCGGGAGGAGGTGAGACCCAGTACTTC,CASSEPLAGGGETQYF
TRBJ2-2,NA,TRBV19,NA,TGTGCCAGTAGTGGGGCAGTTTCCTCCGGGGAGCTGTTTTTT,CASSGAVSSGELFF
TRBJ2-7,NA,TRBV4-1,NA,TGCGCCAGCAGCCAAGAACCACGACACTCCTACGAGCAGTACTTC,CASSQEPRHSYEQYF
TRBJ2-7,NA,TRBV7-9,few,TGTGCCAGCAGCGCTCAGGGCACGGTTGTCTACGAGCAGTACTTC,CASSAQGTVVYEQYF
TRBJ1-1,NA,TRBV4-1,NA,TGCGCCAGCAGCCAAGCGGGACTCATGAACACTGAAGCTTTCTTT,CASSQAGLMNTEAFF
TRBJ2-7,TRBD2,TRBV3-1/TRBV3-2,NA,TGTGCCAGCACCAGAGGGCAAACTGGGACTAGCGGGAGCTACGAGCAGTACTTC,CASTRGQTGTSGSYEQYF
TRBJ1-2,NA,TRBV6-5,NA,TGTGCCAGCAGATCTACAGGGAAACCCTATGGCTACACCTTC,CASRSTGKPYGYTF
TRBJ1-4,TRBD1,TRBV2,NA,TGTGCCAGCAGGGGCGACAGGGCCAGAGGTGAAAAACTGTTTTTT,CASRGDRARGEKLFF
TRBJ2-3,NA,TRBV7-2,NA,TGTGCCAGCAGCTTAGGAACTAGCACAGATACGCAGTATTTT,CASSLGTSTDTQYF
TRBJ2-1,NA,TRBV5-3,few,TGTGCCAGAAGCTTGGCCGGGGGGCTGAGCTCCTACAATGAGCAGTTCTTC,CARSLAGGLSSYNEQFF
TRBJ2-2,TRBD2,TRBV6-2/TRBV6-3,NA,TGTGCCAGCAGTTGGGGGACTAGCGCCGTGTGGACCGGGGAGCTGTTTTTT,CASSWGTSAVWTGELFF
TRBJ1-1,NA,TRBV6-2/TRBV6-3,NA,TGTGCCAGCAGTTGGCCGCTCCTACAGGGATACGCTTTCTTT,CASSWPLLQGYAFF
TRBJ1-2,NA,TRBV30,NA,TGTGCCTGGAGTGACAGCGGCGGGGTGGGCTACACCTTC,CAWSDSGGVGYTF
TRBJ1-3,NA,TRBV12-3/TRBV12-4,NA,TGTGCCAGCAGTTTAGGTTACTGGAACACCATATATTTT,CASSLGYWNTIYF
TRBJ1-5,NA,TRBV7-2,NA,TGTGCCAGCAGCTCAGGACAGAGAAATAGCAATCAGCCCCAGCATTTT,CASSSGQRNSNQPQHF
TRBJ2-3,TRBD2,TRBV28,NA,TGTGCCAGCTCGACGCGGCTAGCGGGGTGGGGGGGCACAGATACGCAGTATTTT,CASSTRLAGWGGTDTQYF
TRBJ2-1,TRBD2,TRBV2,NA,TGTGCCAGCAGTGGTAGCGCCATCCCGTCTAGCGGGGTATCCTACAATGAGCAGTTCTTC,CASSGSAIPSSGVSYNEQFF